Listed below are T cell receptor beta chains from one sample, sequenced in a study of blood T cell repertoires in COVID-19. TCRdb's copy holds only in-frame clones and misses some; the assay was immunoSEQ multiplex PCR. The sample lists over 150,000 clones; roughly 80% were seen once. The sequenced material came from PBMCs or T cells enriched from blood (not recorded which). The receptors stem from a man aged 35-49 years who had recovered from COVID-19. Each CDR3 is given with its conserved first and last residue. D genes are given only for firm matches. Not every row has a clone size; where given, it reads once, few, many or a size class.

v_call,clone_size,d_call,cdr3_length,j_call,cdr3_aa,cdr3_nt
TRBV2,-,-,15,TRBJ1-3,CASREGLLTGNTIYF,TGTGCCAGCAGGGAAGGGCTCTTAACTGGAAACACCATATATTTT
TRBV19,-,TRBD1,15,TRBJ2-3,CASVPGQGGSDTQYF,TGTGCCAGTGTTCCAGGACAGGGAGGATCAGATACGCAGTATTTT
TRBV28,-,-,16,TRBJ1-3,CASSSYDRRAGNTIYF,TGTGCCAGCAGTTCATATGACAGACGAGCTGGAAACACCATATATTTT
TRBV18,-,-,15,TRBJ2-2,CASSLQSANTGELFF,TGTGCCAGCTCACTACAGTCCGCGAACACCGGGGAGCTGTTTTTT
TRBV6-2/TRBV6-3,-,TRBD2,16,TRBJ2-7,CASSRILAGGSYEQYF,TGTGCCAGCAGTCGGATTCTAGCGGGAGGCTCCTACGAGCAGTACTTC
TRBV7-9,-,TRBD2,14,TRBJ2-1,CASSLVIAGNEQFF,TGTGCCAGCAGCTTAGTCATAGCGGGAAATGAGCAGTTCTTC
TRBV6-6,-,TRBD1,14,TRBJ1-5,CASIVGQGRQPQHF,TGTGCCAGCATCGTAGGACAGGGTCGACAGCCCCAGCATTTT
TRBV18,-,-,15,TRBJ1-5,CASSPTAGSAQPQHF,TGTGCCAGCTCACCAACGGCAGGTTCGGCTCAGCCCCAGCATTTT
TRBV7-2,-,-,16,TRBJ2-7,CASSLAWIGGGHEQYF,TGTGCCAGCAGCTTAGCGTGGATAGGAGGAGGGCACGAGCAGTACTTC
TRBV11-2,-,-,12,TRBJ2-3,CASSLAGDTQYF,TGTGCCAGCAGCTTAGCCGGAGATACGCAGTATTTT
TRBV24-1,-,-,14,TRBJ2-4,CATSDADDKNIQYF,TGTGCCACCAGTGATGCCGATGACAAGAACATTCAGTACTTC
TRBV7-9,-,TRBD1,16,TRBJ1-2,CASSLELTGGDYGYTF,TGTGCCAGCAGCTTAGAGCTAACAGGGGGCGACTATGGCTACACCTTC
TRBV19,-,TRBD1,16,TRBJ1-2,CASFPTGTGGRYGYTF,TGTGCCAGTTTTCCAACCGGGACAGGGGGCCGGTATGGCTACACCTTC
TRBV12-3/TRBV12-4,-,-,13,TRBJ1-2,CATGRSTPNGYTF,TGTGCCACGGGTCGTTCGACGCCAAATGGCTACACCTTC
TRBV5-4,-,TRBD1,15,TRBJ1-6,CASSRTGNYNSPLHF,TGTGCCAGCAGCAGGACAGGGAATTATAATTCACCCCTCCACTTT
TRBV7-2,many,-,13,TRBJ1-1,CASSLVQNTEAFF,TGTGCCAGCAGCTTAGTACAGAACACTGAAGCTTTCTTT
TRBV4-3,-,-,20,TRBJ1-4,CASSQNPRHSQLATNEKLFF,TGCGCCAGCAGCCAAAACCCCAGGCACTCGCAACTAGCAACTAATGAAAAACTGTTTTTT
TRBV5-6,-,-,16,TRBJ2-2,CASSLVAGLNTGELFF,TGTGCCAGCAGCTTGGTTGCGGGGCTGAACACCGGGGAGCTGTTTTTT
TRBV7-2,-,-,13,TRBJ1-3,CASSLPGGNTIYF,TGTGCCAGCAGCTTACCGGGGGGAAACACCATATATTTT
TRBV7-2,-,TRBD2,14,TRBJ2-5,CASSPSGTVKTQYF,TGTGCCAGCAGCCCTAGCGGGACGGTAAAGACCCAGTACTTC
TRBV28,-,-,15,TRBJ2-3,CASGESTANPDTQYF,TGTGCCAGCGGGGAGAGTACCGCCAACCCAGATACGCAGTATTTT
TRBV5-1,-,TRBD2,16,TRBJ2-2,CASSRSSGRRAGELFF,TGCGCCAGCAGCCGTTCTAGCGGGAGGAGGGCCGGGGAGCTGTTTTTT
TRBV6-5,-,-,13,TRBJ2-2,CASRRTSAGELFF,TGTGCCAGCAGGCGTACTAGTGCCGGGGAGCTGTTTTTT
TRBV2,-,-,14,TRBJ1-2,CASKPPTGNYGYTF,TGTGCCAGCAAACCTCCGACGGGTAACTATGGCTACACCTTC
TRBV6-6,-,TRBD2,15,TRBJ2-1,CASSSTSGKYNEQFF,TGTGCCAGCAGTTCGACTAGCGGGAAGTACAATGAGCAGTTCTTC
TRBV7-2,few,-,15,TRBJ1-5,CASSGGPGGNQPQHF,TGTGCCAGCAGCGGTGGTCCAGGGGGCAATCAGCCCCAGCATTTT
TRBV2,-,-,14,TRBJ1-4,CASLRLATNEKLFF,TGTGCCAGCTTACGACTGGCAACTAATGAAAAACTGTTTTTT
TRBV7-9,-,-,14,TRBJ1-2,CASSIGGEGYGYTF,TGTGCCAGCAGCATCGGAGGGGAAGGCTATGGCTACACCTTC
TRBV4-3,-,TRBD1,16,TRBJ1-2,CASSQGRRGQGEGYTF,TGCGCCAGCAGCCAAGGACGCAGGGGGCAAGGAGAAGGCTACACCTTC
TRBV6-5,-,-,13,TRBJ2-4,CASLEIAKNIQYF,TGTGCCAGCCTGGAGATAGCCAAAAACATTCAGTACTTC
TRBV6-2/TRBV6-3,-,TRBD2,16,TRBJ2-1,CASSYDDSGRENEQFF,TGTGCCAGCAGTTACGATGATAGCGGGAGAGAAAATGAGCAGTTCTTC
TRBV12-3/TRBV12-4,-,-,13,TRBJ1-1,CASNLQGNTEAFF,TGTGCCAGCAATCTACAGGGGAACACTGAAGCTTTCTTT
TRBV18,-,-,13,TRBJ1-3,CASSSDRGNTIYF,TGTGCCAGCTCATCTGACAGGGGAAACACCATATATTTT
TRBV5-1,-,-,14,TRBJ1-1,CASSLESWNTEAFF,TGCGCCAGCAGCTTGGAGAGCTGGAACACTGAAGCTTTCTTT
TRBV29-1,-,TRBD1,14,TRBJ2-5,CSVDRGQGSKTQYF,TGCAGCGTTGATCGGGGACAGGGGTCGAAGACCCAGTACTTC
TRBV7-3,-,TRBD1,14,TRBJ1-1,CASSLRQGDTEAFF,TGTGCCAGCAGCTTAAGACAGGGGGACACTGAAGCTTTCTTT
TRBV9,-,TRBD2,20,TRBJ2-1,CASSAPGEGSSGRKYNEQFF,TGTGCCAGCAGCGCCCCCGGGGAGGGGTCTAGCGGGAGGAAATACAATGAGCAGTTCTTC
TRBV23-1,-,-,13,TRBJ1-2,CASSQSTNYGYTF,TGCGCCAGCAGTCAATCGACAAACTATGGCTACACCTTC
TRBV10-1,-,-,14,TRBJ1-3,CASRGTGSGNTIYF,TGCGCCAGCAGGGGTACAGGCTCTGGAAACACCATATATTTT
TRBV4-2,-,-,17,TRBJ1-2,CASSQDGTGSTNYGYTF,TGTGCCAGCAGCCAAGATGGCACAGGGAGCACCAACTATGGCTACACCTTC
TRBV25-1,-,-,18,TRBJ1-1,CASSELSGQERAGTEAFF,TGTGCCAGCAGTGAATTATCCGGTCAGGAACGCGCCGGCACTGAAGCTTTCTTT
TRBV19,few,-,14,TRBJ1-4,CASSTRAAGEKLFF,TGTGCCAGTAGTACCCGAGCCGCCGGTGAAAAACTGTTTTTT
TRBV24-1,-,-,16,TRBJ2-1,CATSDSSASSYNEQFF,TGTGCCACCAGTGATTCTAGCGCGAGCTCCTACAATGAGCAGTTCTTC
TRBV14,few,-,14,TRBJ1-2,CASSQANQGFGYTF,TGTGCCAGCAGCCAAGCTAATCAGGGGTTTGGCTACACCTTC
TRBV19,-,-,15,TRBJ2-3,CASRYGSLGTDTQYF,TGTGCCAGTAGATATGGCTCTCTCGGCACAGATACGCAGTATTTT
TRBV7-2,-,-,15,TRBJ1-5,CASSLASYSNQPQHF,TGTGCCAGCAGCTTAGCTAGTTATAGCAATCAGCCCCAGCATTTT
TRBV29-1,-,TRBD1,13,TRBJ1-2,CSGGDRRSYGYTF,TGCAGCGGGGGGGACAGGAGGTCCTATGGCTACACCTTC
TRBV4-1,-,-,15,TRBJ1-2,CASSQDGQAYYGYTF,TGCGCCAGCAGCCAAGATGGGCAGGCCTACTATGGCTACACCTTC
TRBV29-1,-,TRBD1,12,TRBJ1-2,CSVERGGDGYTF,TGCAGCGTTGAACGAGGGGGCGATGGCTACACCTTC
TRBV4-3,-,-,16,TRBJ1-2,CASSQDKSRNNYGYTF,TGCGCCAGCAGCCAAGATAAAAGCCGAAATAACTATGGCTACACCTTC
TRBV7-2,-,TRBD1,15,TRBJ1-5,CASSKNTGESQPQHF,TGTGCCAGCAGCAAAAACACAGGGGAAAGTCAGCCCCAGCATTTT
TRBV28,few,-,13,TRBJ1-1,CASSFMSNTEAFF,TGTGCCAGCAGTTTTATGAGTAACACTGAAGCTTTCTTT
TRBV4-3,-,TRBD2,17,TRBJ2-1,CASSQARGTSGYNEQFF,TGCGCCAGCAGCCAAGCCCGCGGGACTAGCGGTTACAATGAGCAGTTCTTC
TRBV28,-,TRBD2,14,TRBJ2-3,CASSTSGHTDTQYF,TGTGCCAGCAGTACTAGCGGGCACACAGATACGCAGTATTTT
TRBV6-5,-,-,13,TRBJ1-2,CASRIGQNYGYTF,TGTGCCAGCAGAATCGGACAGAACTATGGCTACACCTTC
TRBV4-1,-,TRBD2,18,TRBJ2-1,CASSQDPLAAGAYNEQFF,TGCGCCAGCAGCCAGGACCCTCTAGCGGCTGGGGCCTACAATGAGCAGTTCTTC
TRBV5-1,-,-,13,TRBJ1-6,CASSLAGRSPLHF,TGCGCCAGCAGCTTGGCAGGGAGGTCACCCCTCCACTTT
TRBV28,few,-,15,TRBJ1-6,CASSANTGRDSPLHF,TGTGCCAGCAGTGCGAATACAGGGAGGGATTCACCCCTCCACTTT
TRBV5-4,-,TRBD1,14,TRBJ1-2,CASSVNRGNYGYTF,TGTGCCAGCAGTGTTAACAGGGGTAACTATGGCTACACCTTC
TRBV7-8,-,TRBD1,17,TRBJ1-1,CASSLEGQGALNTEAFF,TGTGCCAGCAGCTTAGAGGGACAGGGGGCATTGAACACTGAAGCTTTCTTT